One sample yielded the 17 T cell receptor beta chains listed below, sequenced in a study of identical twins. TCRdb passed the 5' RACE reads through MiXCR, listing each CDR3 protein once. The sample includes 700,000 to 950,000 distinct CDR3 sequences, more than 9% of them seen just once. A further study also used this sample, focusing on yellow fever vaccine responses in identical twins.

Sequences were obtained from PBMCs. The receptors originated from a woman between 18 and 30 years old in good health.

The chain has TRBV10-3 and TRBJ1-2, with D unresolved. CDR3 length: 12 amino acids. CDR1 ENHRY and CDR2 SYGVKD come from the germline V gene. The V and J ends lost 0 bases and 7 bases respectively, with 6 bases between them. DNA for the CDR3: TGTGCCATCAGTGAGTCGTATGGTGGCTACACCTTC. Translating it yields CAISESYGGYTF.

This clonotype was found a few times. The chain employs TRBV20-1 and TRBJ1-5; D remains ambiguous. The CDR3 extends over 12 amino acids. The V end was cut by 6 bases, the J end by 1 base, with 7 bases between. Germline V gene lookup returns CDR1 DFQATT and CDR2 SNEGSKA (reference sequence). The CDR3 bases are TGCAGTGCACAGCGGAGCAATCAGCCCCAGCATTTT. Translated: CSAQRSNQPQHF.

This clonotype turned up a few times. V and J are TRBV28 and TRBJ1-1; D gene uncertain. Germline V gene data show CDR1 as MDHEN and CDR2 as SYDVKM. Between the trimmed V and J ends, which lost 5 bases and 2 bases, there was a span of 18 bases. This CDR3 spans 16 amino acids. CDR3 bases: TGTGCCAGCAGTCCCCCTGGCAGAAAAGCAAACACTGAAGCTTTCTTT. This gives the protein CASSPPGRKANTEAFF.

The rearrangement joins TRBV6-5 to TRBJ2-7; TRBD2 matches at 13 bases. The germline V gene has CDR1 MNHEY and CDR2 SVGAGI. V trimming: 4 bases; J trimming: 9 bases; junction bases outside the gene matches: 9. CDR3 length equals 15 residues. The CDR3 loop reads CASSSTLAGGSGQYV. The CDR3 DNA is TGTGCCAGCAGTTCCACACTAGCGGGGGGGTCAGGGCAGTACGTC.

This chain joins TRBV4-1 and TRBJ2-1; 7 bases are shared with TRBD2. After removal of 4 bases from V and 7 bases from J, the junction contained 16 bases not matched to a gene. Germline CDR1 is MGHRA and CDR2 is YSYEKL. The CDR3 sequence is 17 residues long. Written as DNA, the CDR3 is TGCGCCAGCAGCCCACAGATTGGGGCGGGAGAGCTAAATGAGCAGTTCTTC. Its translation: CASSPQIGAGELNEQFF.

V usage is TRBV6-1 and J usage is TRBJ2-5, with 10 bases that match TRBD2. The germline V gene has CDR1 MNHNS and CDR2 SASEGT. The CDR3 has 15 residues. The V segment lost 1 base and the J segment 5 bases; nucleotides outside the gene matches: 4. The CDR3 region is CASSEVAGGLETQYF. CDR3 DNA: TGTGCCAGCAGTGAAGTAGCGGGGGGCCTGGAGACCCAGTACTTC.

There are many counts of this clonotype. CDR3 sequence reads: CASSLVAGGNTGELFF. CDR3 bases: TGTGCCAGCAGCTTAGTAGCGGGGGGGAACACCGGGGAGCTGTTTTTT. This chain uses TRBV11-2 with TRBJ2-2, with 10 bases matching TRBD2. Germline CDR1 SGHAT, CDR2 FQNNGV. The CDR3 totals 16 residues. The V segment lost 1 base and the J segment 1 base; nucleotides outside the gene matches: 0. Based on the CDR3 plus reference TRBV11-2 and TRBJ2-2, the full variable domain is EAGVAQSPRYKIIEKRQSVAFWCNPISGHATLYWYQQILGQGPKLLIQFQNNGVVDDSQLPKDRFSAERLKGVDSTLKIQPAKLEDSAVYLCASSLVAGGNTGELFFGEGSRLTVL.

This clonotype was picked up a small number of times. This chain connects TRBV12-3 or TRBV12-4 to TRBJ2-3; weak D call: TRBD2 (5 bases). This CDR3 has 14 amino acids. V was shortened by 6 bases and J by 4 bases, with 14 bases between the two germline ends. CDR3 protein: CASSPPASPDTQYF. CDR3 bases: TGTGCCAGCAGCCCCCCAGCTAGCCCAGATACGCAGTATTTT.

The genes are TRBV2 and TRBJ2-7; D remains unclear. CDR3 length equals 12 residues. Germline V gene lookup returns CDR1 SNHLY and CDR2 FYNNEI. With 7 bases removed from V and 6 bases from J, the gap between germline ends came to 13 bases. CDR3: CASIQGRGEQYF. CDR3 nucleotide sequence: TGTGCCAGCATTCAAGGACGTGGCGAGCAGTACTTC.

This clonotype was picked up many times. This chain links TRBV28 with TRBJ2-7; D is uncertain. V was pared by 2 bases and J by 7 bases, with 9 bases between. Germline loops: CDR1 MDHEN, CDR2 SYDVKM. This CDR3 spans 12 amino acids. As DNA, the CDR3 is TGTGCCAGCAGTTTAGGGGATCAGGAGCAGTACTTC. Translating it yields CASSLGDQEQYF.

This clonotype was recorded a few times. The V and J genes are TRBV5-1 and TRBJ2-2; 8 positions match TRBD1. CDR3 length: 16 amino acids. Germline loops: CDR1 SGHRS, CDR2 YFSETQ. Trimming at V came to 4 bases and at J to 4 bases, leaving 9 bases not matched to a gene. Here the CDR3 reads CASSPRTGRTTGELFF. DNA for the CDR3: TGCGCCAGCAGCCCCCGGACAGGGCGGACCACCGGGGAGCTGTTTTTT.

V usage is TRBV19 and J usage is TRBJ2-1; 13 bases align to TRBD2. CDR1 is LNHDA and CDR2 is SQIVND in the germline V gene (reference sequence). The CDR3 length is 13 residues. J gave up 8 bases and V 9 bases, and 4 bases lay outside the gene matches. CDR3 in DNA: TGTGCCAGCCGGACTAGCGGGAGTTATGAGCAGTTCTTC. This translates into CASRTSGSYEQFF.

This CDR3 is CASRKGLAGGYEQYF. The CDR3 region has the DNA TGTGCCAGCAGGAAGGGACTAGCGGGAGGTTACGAGCAGTACTTC. J is TRBJ2-7 and V is TRBV12-3 or TRBV12-4; 15 bases fit TRBD2. This CDR3 region has 15 residues. J was trimmed by 4 bases and V by 6 bases; bases with no gene match: 4.

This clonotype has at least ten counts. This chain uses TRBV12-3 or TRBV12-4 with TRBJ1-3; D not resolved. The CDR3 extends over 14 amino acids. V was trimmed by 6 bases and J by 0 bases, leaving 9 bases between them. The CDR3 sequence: CASSPTHSGNTIYF. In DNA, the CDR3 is TGTGCCAGCAGCCCTACACACTCTGGAAACACCATATATTTT.

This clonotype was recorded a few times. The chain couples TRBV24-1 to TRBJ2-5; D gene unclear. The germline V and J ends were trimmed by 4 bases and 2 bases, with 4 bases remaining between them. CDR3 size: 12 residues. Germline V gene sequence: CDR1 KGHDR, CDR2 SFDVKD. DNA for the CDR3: TGTGCCACCAGTGACGTACAAGAGACCCAGTACTTC. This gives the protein CATSDVQETQYF.

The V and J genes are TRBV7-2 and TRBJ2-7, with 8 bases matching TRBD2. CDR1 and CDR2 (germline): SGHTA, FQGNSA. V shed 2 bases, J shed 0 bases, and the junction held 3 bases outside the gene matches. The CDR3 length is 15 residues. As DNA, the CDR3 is TGTGCCAGCAGCTTATATGGGACTAGCTCCTACGAGCAGTACTTC. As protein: CASSLYGTSSYEQYF.

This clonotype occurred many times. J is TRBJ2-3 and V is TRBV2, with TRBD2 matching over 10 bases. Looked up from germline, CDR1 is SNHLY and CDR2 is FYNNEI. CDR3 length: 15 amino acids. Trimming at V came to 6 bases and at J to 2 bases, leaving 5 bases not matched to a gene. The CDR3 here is CASRTSGSPTDTQYF. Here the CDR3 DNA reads TGTGCCAGCAGGACTAGCGGGTCGCCCACAGATACGCAGTATTTT.